This T cell receptor beta chain was identified in a study of CD8+CD57+ T cells in acquired aplastic anemia. About the research overall: Sorted CD4+ and CD8+ cell DNA averaged roughly 3.2 ug. Healthy donors gave around 9.9 million reads on average for CD4+ cells.

Study findings and constraints: About 29 shared CD8+ CDR3s appeared highly expressed within patients' immunodominant clones. CD8+ Simpson's diversity in patients was not significantly different from that in controls.

The template used for profiling TCR beta VDJ and CDR3 was genomic DNA. TCRdb used MiXCR to reprocess the reads, holding one entry per CDR3 protein. Of 150,000 or so distinct CDR3 sequences listed, 63% were seen once; the top ten hold 45%. The germline gives CDR1 SGHTA, CDR2 FQGNSA. V lost 7 bases and J lost 1; bases outside the gene matches: 5. The CDR3 length is 14 residues. Worth noting for this clonotype: Its antigen remains unknown.

The chain joins TRBV7-2 to TRBJ2-5; 8 bases fit TRBD1. Sequencing input: sorted CD4+, CD8+, or CD8+CD57+ T cells (not recorded which) from PBMCs. The source is a human donor in good health. CDR3 bases: TGTGCCAGCAACCCAGGACAGGGCCAAGAGACCCAGTACTTC. It codes for CASNPGQGQETQYF.